These 10 T cell receptor beta chains share one sample of origin, sequenced in a study of control samples from healthy donors and cancer patients. The repertoire was sequenced with immunoSEQ multiplex PCR; TCRdb's copy has only in-frame clones and lacks some. Of about 150,000 clones in the sample, approximately 94% were seen once. Sequenced sample: blood. The receptors derive from a woman aged 40 to 55 in good health.

The chain combines TRBV7-2 with TRBJ1-6; 7 nucleotides line up with TRBD1. V shed 5 bases, J shed 9 bases, and the junction held 10 bases outside the gene matches. Germline V gene sequence: CDR1 SGHTA, CDR2 FQGNSA. The length of the CDR3 is 15 residues. For the CDR3, the DNA is TGTGCCAGCAGCCCGCAGGGACAGACGGGTTCACCCCTCCACTTT. The encoded protein is CASSPQGQTGSPLHF.

The chain couples TRBV9 to TRBJ2-7; a possible D gene is TRBD1 (6 bases). V was shortened by 3 bases and J by 5 bases, with 9 bases between the two germline ends. This CDR3 region has 12 residues. Looked up from germline, CDR1 is SGDLS and CDR2 is YYNGEE. CDR3 amino acids: CASSAGQNEQYF. CDR3 coding DNA: TGTGCCAGCAGCGCGGGACAAAACGAGCAGTACTTC.

The J gene is TRBJ2-3, the V gene TRBV4-3; no firm D call. Germline V CDR1 and CDR2: LGHNA, YSLEER. V was pared by 0 bases and J by 0 bases, with 4 bases between. The CDR3 contains 14 residues. DNA for the CDR3: TGCGCCAGCAGCCAAGACAGAAGCACAGATACGCAGTATTTT. Amino acids: CASSQDRSTDTQYF.

The chain employs TRBV6-5 and TRBJ2-2, with D unresolved. The CDR3 sequence is 13 residues long. The germline V gene encodes CDR1 MNHEY and CDR2 SVGAGI. Trimming shortened V by 6 bases and J by 2 bases, and 7 bases separated the two germline ends. In DNA form, the CDR3 reads TGTGCCAGCAGCCGCACCAACACCGGGGAGCTGTTTTTT. This codes for CASSRTNTGELFF.

The V gene is TRBV7-8, the J gene TRBJ2-4; 7 positions agree with TRBD2. The length of the CDR3 is 17 residues. V was clipped by 1 base and J by 0 bases; unmatched bases: 6. CDR1 and CDR2 from the germline V gene are SGHVS and FQNEAQ. The CDR3 loop is CASSLERGGLAKNIQYF. DNA of the CDR3: TGTGCCAGCAGCTTAGAGCGGGGTGGACTAGCCAAAAACATTCAGTACTTC.

V usage is TRBV2 and J usage is TRBJ1-3, with TRBD1 identical over 7 bases. The CDR3 contains 16 residues. Germline trimming cut 7 bases from V and 0 bases from J; bases unmatched to any gene: 9. In germline, CDR1 is SNHLY, CDR2 FYNNEI. As DNA, the CDR3 is TGTGCCAGCACCTATCGGACAGGTCGCTCTGGAAACACCATATATTTT. Protein product: CASTYRTGRSGNTIYF.

This clone was counted only a few times. The chain recombines TRBV4-2 with TRBJ2-3; TRBD2 matches at 8 bases. Germline trimming cut 1 base from V and 1 base from J; bases unmatched to any gene: 4. Germline CDR1 and CDR2: LGHNA and YNFKEQ. The CDR3 is 16 amino acids. The CDR3 nucleotides read TGTGCCAGCAGCCAAGGTGCGCGGGGGGGCACAGATACGCAGTATTTT. Translating gives CASSQGARGGTDTQYF.

The chain combines TRBV11-2 with TRBJ2-7, with TRBD1 matching over 7 bases. CDR1 and CDR2 (germline): SGHAT, FQNNGV. The CDR3 spans 16 residues. V lost 1 base to trimming and J lost 0 bases; unmatched junction nucleotides: 6. The DNA for the CDR3 is TGTGCCAGCAGCTTAGTATTGACAGGGAGCTCCTACGAGCAGTACTTC. This encodes CASSLVLTGSSYEQYF.

The CDR3 protein is CASSNLGATNEKLFF. Written as DNA, the CDR3 is TGTGCCAGTAGTAACCTAGGTGCAACTAATGAAAAACTGTTTTTT. The V call is TRBV19, the J call TRBJ1-4; unclear D gene. The germline gives CDR1 LNHDA, CDR2 SQIVND (reference sequence). CDR3 length: 15 residues. V was cut by 4 bases and J by 0 bases, with 9 bases left in between.

The rearrangement joins TRBV20-1 to TRBJ2-7, with a weak D call TRBD2 (5 bases). The CDR3 runs to 11 residues. The germline V gene encodes CDR1 DFQATT and CDR2 SNEGSKA (reference sequence). Trimming stripped 2 bases from V and 3 bases from J, with 5 bases between. CDR3 in amino acids: CSARRGYEQYF. The DNA for the CDR3 is TGCAGTGCTAGACGGGGCTACGAGCAGTACTTC.